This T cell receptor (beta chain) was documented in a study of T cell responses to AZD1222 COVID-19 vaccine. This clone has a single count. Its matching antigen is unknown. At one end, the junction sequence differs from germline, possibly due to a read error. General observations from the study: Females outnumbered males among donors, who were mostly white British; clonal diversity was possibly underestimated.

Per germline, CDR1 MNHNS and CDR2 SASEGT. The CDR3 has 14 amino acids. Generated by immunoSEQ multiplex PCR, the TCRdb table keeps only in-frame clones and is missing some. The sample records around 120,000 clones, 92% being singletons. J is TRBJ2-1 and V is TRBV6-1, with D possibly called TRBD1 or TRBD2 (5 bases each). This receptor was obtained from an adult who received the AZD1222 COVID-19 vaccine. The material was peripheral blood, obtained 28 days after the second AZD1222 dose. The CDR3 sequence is CASSQAGTHNEQFF. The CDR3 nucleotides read TGTGCCAGCAGTCAAGCCGGGACCCACAATGAGCAGTTCTTC.